This TCR beta chain came from a study of glioma-infiltrating T cells. General study findings and limits: Signature shared blood CDR3 motifs were enriched in low-divergence and depleted in high-divergence patients. Non-neoplastic patients had below-expected tissue-blood divergence, while all gliomas exceeded expectation.

Per germline, CDR1 LGHNA and CDR2 YSLEER. Between the trimmed V and J ends, which lost 0 bases and 13 bases, there was a span of 19 bases. The CDR3 has 14 amino acids. Comment on this clonotype: Its antigen is as yet unknown.

The iRepertoire nested amplicon-rescue multiplex PCR amplified TCR alpha and beta CDR3s from RNA. TCRdb fed the multiplex PCR reads into MiXCR, producing one record per CDR3 protein. The table has around 390,000 distinct CDR3 sequences, approximately 42% seen once. The gene calls are TRBV4-3 and TRBJ2-7; D uncertain. This clonotype originated in a human donor with low-grade glioma or glioblastoma, undergoing nonglioma brain surgery, or in good health (not recorded which). Sequences were obtained from glioma tissue, nonneoplastic brain tissue, or PBMCs (not recorded which). The chain's CDR3 is CASSQEATTPSPYF. CDR3 DNA: TGCGCCAGCAGCCAAGAAGCCACTACCCCCAGTCCTTACTTC.